This T cell receptor beta chain was profiled in a study of cytomegalovirus exposure and HLA in healthy donors. This clone has more than one count but fewer than ten. Its antigen is not known. CDR1 LGHNA and CDR2 YNFKEQ come from the germline V gene. The CDR3 covers 16 residues. Losses at the gene ends were 0 bases for V and 5 bases for J; bases not matched to a gene: 6. Overall study findings and caveats: Per published reports, the classifier diagnosed cytomegalovirus status with high specificity and sensitivity. Of the V segments, some could not be distinguished, including TRBV6-2 and TRBV6-3, and were excluded. Overall, approximately 150 TCR beta chains were annotated as cytomegalovirus-associated.

This PCR relied on a set of 60 Vbeta primers and 13 Jbeta primers. In the original processing: In a later analysis, the count reached 75 million to 90 million unique TCR beta chains, with 9 million to 11 million shared. Profiling relied on immunoSEQ multiplex PCR, and the TCRdb table lists in-frame clones only, not all of them. V, J and clone size are those of that table, while D and trimming were read from the DNA. In the table there are over 30,000 clones, around 83% of which are singletons. The TCR originated in a woman in her late teens or twenties in good health and CMV-seronegative. The sample was PBMCs. The V and J genes are TRBV4-2 and TRBJ2-7; 11 bases fit TRBD1. The CDR3 here is CASSQDQGTGGNEQYF. In DNA form, the CDR3 reads TGTGCCAGCAGCCAAGATCAGGGGACAGGGGGGAACGAGCAGTACTTC.